Each of the 21 T cell receptor beta chains below was sequenced from the same sample in a study of T cells in Graves' hyperthyroidism and ophthalmopathy. Amplified TCR beta CDR3 regions derived from RNA transcripts. The primer set for the first-round RT-PCR of the TCR CDR3 was HTBI. TCRdb redid the calling of the multiplex PCR reads with MiXCR, one entry per CDR3 protein. The sample lists 600,000 to 750,000 distinct CDR3 sequences; roughly 17% were seen once. The material sequenced was blood. The receptors shown here come from a man aged 45-65 years with Graves' hyperthyroidism.

The chain joins TRBV25-1 to TRBJ2-2, with D possibly matching TRBD1 (5 bases). From germline, CDR1 is MGHDK and CDR2 SYGVNS. The CDR3 spans 13 residues. V gave up 10 bases and J gave up 1 base, with 10 bases separating them. The chain's CDR3 is CATSTENTGELFF. CDR3 bases: TGTGCCACCTCGACAGAGAACACCGGGGAGCTGTTTTTT.

This clonotype was counted many times. The rearrangement links TRBV10-3 to TRBJ2-1, with 13 nucleotides matching TRBD2. From germline, CDR1 is ENHRY and CDR2 SYGVKD. CDR3 length: 16 amino acids. J was trimmed by 5 bases and V by 6 bases; bases with no gene match: 7. CDR3 in amino acids: CAIRGTSGISNNEQFF. DNA of the CDR3: TGTGCCATCAGAGGGACTAGCGGGATCTCTAACAATGAGCAGTTCTTC.

This clonotype was seen only a few times. A much more abundant neighbour one base away suggests this may be a read error. In nucleotides, the CDR3 is TGTGCCAGCAGTGGTATCGGGGGCTGCGAGCAGTACTTC. It is translated as CASSGIGGCEQYF. The J gene is TRBJ2-7, the V gene TRBV2, with D possibly being TRBD1 or TRBD2 (6 bases each). This CDR3 has 13 residues. Germline assignment: CDR1 SNHLY and CDR2 FYNNEI. V shed 4 bases and J shed 6 bases, with 13 bases lying between them.

In its sample, this clonotype was seen many times. The chain carries TRBV20-1 and TRBJ1-6; TRBD1 matches at 9 bases. J gave up 6 bases and V 3 bases, and 9 bases lay outside the gene matches. Germline V CDR1 and CDR2: DFQATT, SNEGSKA (reference sequence). The CDR3 consists of 16 residues. The CDR3 region has the DNA TGCAGTGCTAGCACACAGGGGGCGATTCGTAATTCACCCCTCCACTTT. Translated, it gives CSASTQGAIRNSPLHF.

This clonotype was seen only a few times. The V gene is TRBV7-9, the J gene TRBJ2-1, with 9 nucleotides matching TRBD2. V was clipped by 3 bases and J by 4 bases; unmatched bases: 7. CDR3 length equals 16 residues. Germline CDR1 reads SEHNR; CDR2 reads FQNEAQ (reference sequence). CDR3: CASSLLAGTVYNEQFF. DNA of the CDR3: TGTGCCAGCAGCTTGCTAGCGGGAACCGTTTACAATGAGCAGTTCTTC. The whole variable domain, filled in from reference TRBV7-9 and TRBJ2-1, reads DTGVSQNPRHKITKRGQNVTFRCDPISEHNRLYWYRQTLGQGPEFLTYFQNEAQLEKSRLLSDRFSAERPKGSFSTLEIQRTEQGDSAMYLCASSLLAGTVYNEQFFGPGTRLTVL.

The chain links TRBV5-1 to TRBJ2-7, with TRBD1 matching over 8 bases. Germline V lookup: CDR1 SGHRS, CDR2 YFSETQ. V was clipped by 2 bases and J by 3 bases; unmatched bases: 10. The length of the CDR3 is 16 residues. The CDR3 protein is CASSFQTGEEIYEQYF. The DNA of the CDR3 is TGCGCCAGCAGCTTCCAGACAGGGGAGGAAATCTACGAGCAGTACTTC.

This clonotype was counted ten times or more. The chain has TRBV11-2 and TRBJ2-1; TRBD1 agrees at 7 bases. The CDR3 runs 16 residues. Germline V gives CDR1 SGHAT, CDR2 FQNNGV. Germline trimming cut 3 bases from V and 1 base from J; bases unmatched to any gene: 6. DNA of the CDR3: TGTGCCAGCAGCTTTAGAACAGGGGATTCCTACAATGAGCAGTTCTTC. This translates into CASSFRTGDSYNEQFF.

This clonotype was seen a handful of times. The V and J genes are TRBV20-1 and TRBJ2-7, with unresolved D. This CDR3 comprises 12 residues. In germline, CDR1 is DFQATT, CDR2 SNEGSKA (reference sequence). V was shortened by 6 bases and J by 8 bases, with 17 bases between the two germline ends. This CDR3 is CSAPEDYGKQYF. As DNA, the CDR3 is TGCAGTGCCCCCGAGGATTATGGGAAGCAGTACTTC.

In this sample, this clonotype turned up many times. The CDR3 coding sequence is TGTGCCAGCAGTTGGGCCAGGACCACTGAAGCTTTCTTT. This encodes CASSWARTTEAFF. The chain couples TRBV27 to TRBJ1-1, with unresolved D. Germline CDR1 MNHEY, CDR2 SMNVEV (reference sequence). The CDR3 extends over 13 amino acids. V was clipped by 4 bases and J by 4 bases, with 10 bases between them.

This clonotype was counted ten times or more. V usage is TRBV11-2 and J usage is TRBJ2-3, with D possibly TRBD2 on 5 matching bases. CDR3 size: 14 residues. Trimming removed 5 bases at V and 0 bases at J, with 9 bases between. Germline values: CDR1 SGHAT, CDR2 FQNNGV. The CDR3 bases are TGTGCCAGCAGCCCCCAGCGGAGCACAGATACGCAGTATTTT. Protein: CASSPQRSTDTQYF.

This clonotype was observed at least ten times. The chain recombines TRBV10-3 with TRBJ2-5, with 16 nucleotides matching TRBD2. Germline assignment: CDR1 ENHRY and CDR2 SYGVKD. The CDR3 spans 19 residues. J gave up 0 bases and V 1 base, and 5 bases lay outside the gene matches. CDR3 residues: CAISEFTGTSGRDQETQYF. The CDR3 region has the DNA TGTGCCATCAGTGAGTTCACCGGGACTAGCGGGAGGGACCAAGAGACCCAGTACTTC.

This sequence joins TRBV5-4 and TRBJ2-6; a weak D match, TRBD1 (5 bases). The CDR3 is 14 amino acids. V was shortened by 4 bases and J by 2 bases, with 7 bases between the two germline ends. CDR1 and CDR2 (germline): SGHNT, YYREEE (reference sequence). The CDR3 here is CASSRGPGANVLTF. In nucleotides, the CDR3 is TGTGCCAGCAGCAGGGGCCCTGGGGCCAACGTCCTGACTTTC.

The chain is built from TRBV9 and TRBJ2-3; 9 nucleotides agree with TRBD1. CDR3 size: 14 residues. CDR1 is SGDLS, CDR2 YYNGEE, per germline. With V trimmed by 5 bases and J by 4 bases, 5 bases remained unmatched. CDR3 sequence: CASRAGQGSDTQYF. In DNA, the CDR3 is TGTGCCAGCAGAGCGGGACAGGGTTCAGATACGCAGTATTTT. Together with reference TRBV9 and TRBJ2-3, the CDR3 gives the full variable domain: DSGVTQTPKHLITATGQRVTLRCSPRSGDLSVYWYQQSLDQGLQFLIQYYNGEERAKGNILERFSAQQFPDLHSELNLSSLELGDSALYFCASRAGQGSDTQYFGPGTRLTVL.

This clonotype was detected a few times. The gene calls are TRBV4-3 and TRBJ1-1; D is possibly TRBD1 (5 bases). Germline lookup yields CDR1 LGHNA and CDR2 YSLEER. The V and J ends lost 7 bases and 0 bases respectively, with 9 bases between them. The CDR3 is 13 residues long. The CDR3 region has the DNA TGCGCCAGCAAACGGACACTGAACACTGAAGCTTTCTTT. Its translation is CASKRTLNTEAFF.

This clonotype was seen only a few times. The chain joins TRBV19 to TRBJ2-1; D is perhaps TRBD1 (6 bases). V gave up 4 bases and J gave up 8 bases, with 12 bases separating them. The CDR3 is 13 residues long. CDR1 LNHDA and CDR2 SQIVND come from the germline V gene (reference sequence). The CDR3: CASSTTGYDEQFF. In DNA, the CDR3 is TGTGCCAGTAGTACCACAGGGTACGATGAGCAGTTCTTC.

In its sample, this clonotype was seen a few times. J is TRBJ1-5 and V is TRBV6-2 or TRBV6-3; 9 nucleotides agree with TRBD1. The CDR3 runs to 17 residues. The J segment lost 5 bases and the V segment lost 6 bases, leaving 14 bases of the junction unmatched. Germline V CDR1 and CDR2: MNHEY, SVGEGT. The CDR3 DNA is TGTGCCAGCAGGAGACCTTATGCGGACAGGGGTTATCAGCCCCAGCATTTT. Protein sequence: CASRRPYADRGYQPQHF.

This clonotype was observed at least ten times. The chain couples TRBV11-3 to TRBJ1-1; tentatively, D is TRBD1 (5 bases). CDR1 and CDR2 from the germline V gene are SGHNT and YENEEA. This CDR3 is 13 amino acids long. V lost 5 bases to trimming and J lost 4 bases, with 11 bases between them. DNA of the CDR3: TGTGCCAGCAGCGCGACAGTGAGCACTGAAGCTTTCTTT. It encodes CASSATVSTEAFF.

The chain has TRBV20-1 and TRBJ1-1, with 8 positions matching TRBD1. With 4 bases clipped from V and 4 bases from J, the junction kept 11 bases outside the gene matches. The CDR3 spans 15 residues. Germline CDR1 reads DFQATT; CDR2 reads SNEGSKA (reference sequence). The CDR3 spells CSAIKTGGRVTEAFF. In nucleotides, the CDR3 is TGCAGTGCTATTAAAACAGGGGGAAGGGTCACTGAAGCTTTCTTT.

The genes are TRBV4-1 and TRBJ2-7; TRBD2 aligns across 11 bases. The germline V gene encodes CDR1 MGHRA and CDR2 YSYEKL. CDR3 length: 16 residues. V was pared by 0 bases and J by 6 bases, with 7 bases of the junction left unmatched. Here the CDR3 reads CASSQDRLAGMSEQYF. DNA of the CDR3: TGCGCCAGCAGCCAAGATCGACTAGCGGGAATGAGCGAGCAGTACTTC.

This clonotype was detected many times. The V call is TRBV27, the J call TRBJ2-7; 9 bases map to TRBD2. This CDR3 comprises 16 residues. The junction had 5 bases not matched to a gene; V was cut back by 0 bases and J by 2 bases. The germline CDR1 and CDR2 sequences are MNHEY and SMNVEV (reference sequence). The DNA of the CDR3 is TGTGCCAGCAGTTTATCCCTAGCGGGAATAACCTACGAGCAGTACTTC. Translating it yields CASSLSLAGITYEQYF.

This clonotype has more than one count but fewer than ten. The J gene is TRBJ2-2, the V gene TRBV6-1; D unresolved. The V gene's germline CDR1 is MNHNS and CDR2 SASEGT. V was cut by 6 bases and J by 0 bases, with 11 bases left in between. The CDR3 has 15 residues. The CDR3 region is CASSQTTANTGELFF. The CDR3 coding sequence is TGTGCCAGCAGCCAAACTACCGCGAACACCGGGGAGCTGTTTTTT.